These 6 T cell receptor beta chains originate from one sample sequenced in a study of T cell responses to AZD1222 COVID-19 vaccine. Measured with immunoSEQ multiplex PCR; TCRdb has only the in-frame clones, and not every one. The sample records around 160,000 clones, around 94% being singletons. The source was peripheral blood, collected on day 0 of AZD1222 vaccination. The receptors originated from an adult in good health.

This clone was seen only once. V is TRBV12-3 or TRBV12-4 and J is TRBJ1-6, with a possible D match to TRBD1 (6 bases). The CDR3 is 13 amino acids. The ends were cut back, 3 bases at V and 9 bases at J, with 9 bases in the middle. The CDR3 spells CASSFKGGSPLHF. In DNA, the CDR3 is TGTGCCAGCAGTTTCAAGGGGGGTTCACCCCTCCACTTT.

The rearrangement links TRBV11-2 to TRBJ2-2; D gene uncertain. CDR3 size: 12 residues. V lost 2 bases and J 6 bases, leaving 4 bases between the germline ends. The germline V gene encodes CDR1 SGHAT and CDR2 FQNNGV. CDR3 nucleotide sequence: TGTGCCAGCAGCTTACCCCCCGGGGAGCTGTTTTTT. It is translated as CASSLPPGELFF.

V gene TRBV27 combines with J gene TRBJ2-7, with D perhaps TRBD1 or TRBD2 (5 bases each). This CDR3 is built from 16 residues. Trimming removed 6 bases from V and 4 bases from J, with 22 bases in between. Germline CDR1 reads MNHEY; CDR2 reads SMNVEV (reference sequence). The CDR3 region is CASSPIPGRLGYEQYF. The CDR3 DNA follows: TGTGCCAGCAGCCCCATCCCGGGACGGCTTGGGTACGAGCAGTACTTC.

About this clone: The same CDR3 also results from other DNA sequences found in this sample. The chain links TRBV28 to TRBJ1-2; TRBD1 matches at 9 bases. V shed 6 bases and J 5 bases; nucleotides not matched to a gene: 10. CDR3 size: 15 residues. Germline V lookup: CDR1 MDHEN, CDR2 SYDVKM. CDR3: CASRSPGQGHYGYTF. The CDR3 DNA reads TGTGCCAGCAGGTCACCGGGACAGGGACATTATGGCTACACCTTC.

The chain joins TRBV4-1 to TRBJ2-1; 10 bases map to TRBD2. CDR1 MGHRA and CDR2 YSYEKL come from the germline V gene. V lost 1 base to trimming and J lost 6 bases; unmatched junction nucleotides: 6. The CDR3 spans 16 residues. CDR3 nucleotides: TGCGCCAGCAGCCAAGCCCTAGCGGGAGTGGCCAATGAGCAGTTCTTC. Amino acid sequence: CASSQALAGVANEQFF.

J is TRBJ1-2 and V is TRBV5-1; 8 nucleotides align to TRBD1. Germline V lookup: CDR1 SGHRS, CDR2 YFSETQ. V lost 0 bases and J lost 2; bases outside the gene matches: 12. The CDR3 extends over 18 amino acids. The CDR3 protein is CASSLVVGTGAINYGYTF. The CDR3 region has the DNA TGCGCCAGCAGCTTGGTCGTTGGGACAGGCGCTATAAACTATGGCTACACCTTC.